These T cell receptor beta chains were read from a single sample in a study of T cells after yellow fever vaccination. TCRdb itself ran the 5' RACE reads through MiXCR, one entry per CDR3 protein. The data contain hundreds of thousands of distinct CDR3 sequences, 8.7% of them singletons. Material: PBMCs, obtained on the day of the first yellow fever vaccination. These receptor sequences come from a man aged 18 to 30 who received the YFV17D yellow fever vaccine. Each CDR3 is given with its conserved first and last residue. D genes are given only for firm matches. Expanded clones get a size class; other rows say once, few or many, or leave the size out.

j_call clone_size d_call v_call cdr3_nt cdr3_aa
TRBJ2-1 - - TRBV4-3 TGCGCCAGCAGCCCTAGATTGGGGACATACGGCTACAATGAGCAGTTCTTC CASSPRLGTYGYNEQFF
TRBJ2-1 - - TRBV6-1 TGTGCCAGCAGACCAAGGGAGAGTAGATATGAGCAGTTCTTC CASRPRESRYEQFF
TRBJ2-5 - - TRBV14 TGTGCCAGCAGCTTTCAGACAGCAGCAGAAGAGACCCAGTACTTC CASSFQTAAEETQYF
TRBJ1-2 many - TRBV7-2 TGTGCCAGCAGCTTAGGTGGCAGGTTCTATGGCTACACCTTC CASSLGGRFYGYTF
TRBJ2-4 many - TRBV7-2 TGTGCCAGCAGCTTAGCCGCAGGGGTGGACATTCAGTACTTC CASSLAAGVDIQYF
TRBJ2-3 - - TRBV7-2 TGTGCCAGCAGCTTAAACGCAGGGAGTACCGCAGATACGCAGTATTTT CASSLNAGSTADTQYF
TRBJ1-4 many - TRBV4-3 TGCGCCAGCAGCCAAGACCCTTTTCCGGATGAAAAACTGTTTTTT CASSQDPFPDEKLFF
TRBJ1-1 few - TRBV6-1 TGTGCCAGCAGGGTAGTTCCGTGGGGACTTAACACTGAAGCTTTCTTT CASRVVPWGLNTEAFF
TRBJ1-4 - TRBD1 TRBV7-9 TGTGCCAGCAGCTTCGCCGGCGACAGGGCTGAAAAACTGTTTTTT CASSFAGDRAEKLFF
TRBJ1-2 many - TRBV4-1 TGCGCCAGCAGCCCAATGTGGGCAGAATATGGCTACACCTTC CASSPMWAEYGYTF
TRBJ2-3 many TRBD1 TRBV7-2 TGTGCCAGCAGCTTGACAGGGTCTAGCACAGATACGCAGTATTTT CASSLTGSSTDTQYF
TRBJ2-3 few TRBD1 TRBV5-1 TGCGCCAGCAGCTGGACAGGGGGGCCTAGCACAGATACGCAGTATTTT CASSWTGGPSTDTQYF
TRBJ2-1 few TRBD2 TRBV5-5 TGTGCCAGCAGCTTGGACGGGGGGGTCTCCTACAATGAGCAGTTCTTC CASSLDGGVSYNEQFF
TRBJ2-7 - - TRBV10-3 TGTGCCATCAGCCAAAGTCTAGTCTACGAGCAGTACTTC CAISQSLVYEQYF
TRBJ1-6 - - TRBV3-1 TGTGCCAGCAGCCAAGGGGCGGGCTCACCCCTCCACTTT CASSQGAGSPLHF
TRBJ1-2 many - TRBV10-3 TGTGCCATCAGTGAGTCGAAGGTCGGCCCGGGGGGAAAAAATGGCTACACCTTC CAISESKVGPGGKNGYTF
TRBJ2-5 many - TRBV6-5 TGTGCCAGCAGTTACTCGATGTCCGGGGCCCGGTGGTCGGAGACCCAGTACTTC CASSYSMSGARWSETQYF
TRBJ1-3 few - TRBV4-1 TGCGCCAGCAGCCAAGTGAGAGACTCTGGAAACACCATATATTTT CASSQVRDSGNTIYF
TRBJ2-2 many - TRBV7-2 TGTGCCAGCAGCTTCCGGTGGGGGGAGCTGTTTTTT CASSFRWGELFF
TRBJ1-2 few - TRBV4-3 TGCGCCAGCAGCCAAGATGAAGGGGAGCCCCTCTATGGCTACACCTTC CASSQDEGEPLYGYTF
TRBJ2-3 - - TRBV9 TGTGCCAGCAGCATGTCGCCACACGGGGATACGCAGTATTTT CASSMSPHGDTQYF
TRBJ2-2 few TRBD2 TRBV7-8 TGTGCCAGCAGCTTGGGAGGGTTTAACACCGGGGAGCTGTTTTTT CASSLGGFNTGELFF
TRBJ2-1 many TRBD2 TRBV6-4 TGTGCCAGCAGTCCCGGGACTAGCTTCTTCCATGAGCAGTTCTTC CASSPGTSFFHEQFF
TRBJ2-3 many - TRBV24-1 TGTGCCACCAGGGGACCGGGGGCAGATACGCAGTATTTT CATRGPGADTQYF
TRBJ2-3 - TRBD1 TRBV10-3 TGTGCCACCCAGGGACAGCCTCTCACAGATACGCAGTATTTT CATQGQPLTDTQYF
TRBJ2-7 - TRBD2 TRBV7-2 TGTGCCAGCAGCTTCTACAAGCGGGGGGATTCCTACGAGCAGTACTTC CASSFYKRGDSYEQYF
TRBJ1-2 - - TRBV7-2 TGTGCCAGCAGCCCGGCGTATGTTGGCGGCTACACCTTC CASSPAYVGGYTF
TRBJ2-7 few - TRBV11-2 TGTGCCAGCAGCTTAGCGCCCAGTTACGAGCAGTACTTC CASSLAPSYEQYF
TRBJ1-1 - - TRBV6-5 TGTGCCAGCAGTTACACCCGGGGGGCTGGTGAAGCTTTCTTT CASSYTRGAGEAFF
TRBJ2-3 - - TRBV5-1 TGCGCCAGCAAAGGACTCCTCGGCACAGATACGCAGTATTTT CASKGLLGTDTQYF
TRBJ2-3 - - TRBV7-2 TGTGCCAGCAGCTCCGGGACCGCAATTTCTACGCAGTATTTT CASSSGTAISTQYF
TRBJ1-5 - - TRBV6-5 TGTGCCAGCAGTTACATCAGAGTCAATCAGCCCCAGCATTTT CASSYIRVNQPQHF
TRBJ2-4 few - TRBV6-1 TGTGCCAGCGGGTTCTTGCTAGCCAAAAACATTCAGTACTTC CASGFLLAKNIQYF
TRBJ1-2 many TRBD1 TRBV7-9 TGTGCCAGCAGCGCAGGACAGGGGGCGCGGTATGGCTACACCTTC CASSAGQGARYGYTF
TRBJ2-3 few - TRBV7-9 TGTGCCAGCAGCTTAGTGAGCGGATACACAGATACGCAGTATTTT CASSLVSGYTDTQYF
TRBJ1-6 few - TRBV5-5 TGTGCCAGCAGCTTGGATGGTTTCCATTCACCCCTCCACTTT CASSLDGFHSPLHF
TRBJ1-1 - - TRBV3-1 TGTGCCAGCAGCCAGCGGCGGGGGGTTTTCTTT CASSQRRGVFF
TRBJ2-3 - - TRBV7-9 TGTGCCAGCAGCTTAGATGGGGGCTATGGAGATACGCAGTATTTT CASSLDGGYGDTQYF
TRBJ2-4 many TRBD1 TRBV28 TGTGCCAGCAGTTTGCAATACAGGGGAGTAACCAAAAACATTCAGTACTTC CASSLQYRGVTKNIQYF
TRBJ2-5 few - TRBV5-1 TGCGCCAGCAGCTTTAAAGGGGCTCTTCAAGAGACCCAGTACTTC CASSFKGALQETQYF
TRBJ2-5 - TRBD2 TRBV7-2 TGTGCCAGCAGCTTTTTGGCTAGCGGGGTGGAGACCCAGTACTTC CASSFLASGVETQYF
TRBJ2-5 few - TRBV6-2/TRBV6-3 TGTGCCAGCAGTTACCCCCCTCTTGGCAGGGGCCAGACCCAGTACTTC CASSYPPLGRGQTQYF
TRBJ2-2 - - TRBV24-1 TGTGCCACCAGTGACCCGGGGTCCCCGAACACCGGGGAGCTGTTTTTT CATSDPGSPNTGELFF
TRBJ2-1 - TRBD2 TRBV10-3 TGTGCCATCAGTAACCTTCGCGGGGGGGCGAATGAGCAGTTCTTC CAISNLRGGANEQFF
TRBJ2-3 few TRBD2 TRBV5-1 TGCGCCAGCAGCTCCCCCCGACTAGCGGCTAGCACAGATACGCAGTATTTT CASSSPRLAASTDTQYF
TRBJ2-5 few - TRBV7-9 TGTGCCAGCAGCTTATTTGCAGGACCCGAAGAGACCCAGTACTTC CASSLFAGPEETQYF